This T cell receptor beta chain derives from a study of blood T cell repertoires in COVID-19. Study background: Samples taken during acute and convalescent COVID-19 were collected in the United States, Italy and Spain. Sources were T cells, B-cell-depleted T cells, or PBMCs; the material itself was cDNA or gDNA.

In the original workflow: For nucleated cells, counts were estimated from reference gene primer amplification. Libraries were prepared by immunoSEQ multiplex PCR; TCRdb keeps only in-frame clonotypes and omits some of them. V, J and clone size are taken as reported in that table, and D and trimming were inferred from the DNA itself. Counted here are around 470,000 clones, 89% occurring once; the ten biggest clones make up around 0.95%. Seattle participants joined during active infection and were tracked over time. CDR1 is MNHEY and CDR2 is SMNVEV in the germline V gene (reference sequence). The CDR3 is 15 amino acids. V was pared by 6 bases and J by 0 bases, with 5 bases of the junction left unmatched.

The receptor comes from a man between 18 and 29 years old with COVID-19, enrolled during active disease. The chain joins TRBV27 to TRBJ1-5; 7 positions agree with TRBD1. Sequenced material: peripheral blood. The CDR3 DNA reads TGTGCCAGCAGGATACAGGGGTATAGCAATCAGCCCCAGCATTTT. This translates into CASRIQGYSNQPQHF.